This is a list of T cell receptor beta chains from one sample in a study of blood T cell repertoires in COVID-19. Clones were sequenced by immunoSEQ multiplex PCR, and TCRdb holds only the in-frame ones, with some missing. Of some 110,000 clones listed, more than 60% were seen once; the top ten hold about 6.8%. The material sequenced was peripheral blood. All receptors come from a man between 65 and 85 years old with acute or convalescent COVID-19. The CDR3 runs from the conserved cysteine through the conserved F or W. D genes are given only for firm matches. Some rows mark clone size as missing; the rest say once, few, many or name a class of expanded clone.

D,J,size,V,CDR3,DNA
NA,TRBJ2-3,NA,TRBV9,CASSPLPGGADTQYF,TGTGCCAGCAGCCCGCTACCAGGTGGCGCAGATACGCAGTATTTT
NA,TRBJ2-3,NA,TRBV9,CASSVAPGTANLGDTQYF,TGTGCCAGCAGCGTAGCCCCAGGTACGGCCAACTTAGGAGATACGCAGTATTTT
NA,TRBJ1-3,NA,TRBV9,CASSDHQGNTIYF,TGTGCCAGCAGCGACCACCAGGGAAACACCATATATTTT
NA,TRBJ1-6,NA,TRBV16,CASSPLGGSYNSPLHF,TGTGCCAGCAGCCCCCTCGGAGGCTCCTATAATTCACCCCTCCACTTT
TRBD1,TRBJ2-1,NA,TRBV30,CAWSGADRGVLLEQFF,TGTGCCTGGAGTGGGGCGGACAGGGGGGTCCTCCTTGAGCAGTTCTTC
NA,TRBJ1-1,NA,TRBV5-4,CASSFSSGRFTEAFF,TGTGCCAGCAGCTTCTCCTCTGGGAGGTTCACTGAAGCTTTCTTT
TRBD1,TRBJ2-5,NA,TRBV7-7,CASSLWDSFQETQYF,TGTGCCAGCAGCCTATGGGACAGTTTTCAAGAGACCCAGTACTTC
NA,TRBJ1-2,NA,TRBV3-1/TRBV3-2,CASSQTVSLGGYTF,TGTGCCAGCAGCCAAACAGTGTCTCTGGGTGGCTACACCTTC
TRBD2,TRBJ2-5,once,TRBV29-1,CSVGGLAGRQETQYF,TGCAGCGTGGGAGGACTAGCGGGGAGACAAGAGACCCAGTACTTC
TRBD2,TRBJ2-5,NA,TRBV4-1,CASSRIGLAGVVVETQYF,TGCGCCAGCAGCAGAATTGGACTAGCGGGAGTCGTGGTGGAGACCCAGTACTTC
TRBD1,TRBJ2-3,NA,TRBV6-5,CASSYGGQGADTQYF,TGTGCCAGCAGTTACGGGGGACAGGGCGCAGATACGCAGTATTTT
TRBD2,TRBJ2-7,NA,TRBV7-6,CASRGLAGVEQYF,TGTGCCAGCAGGGGACTAGCGGGAGTCGAGCAGTACTTC
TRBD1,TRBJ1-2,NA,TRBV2,CASREDESTGGRGYTF,TGTGCCAGCAGGGAAGACGAATCAACAGGGGGGCGCGGGTACACCTTC
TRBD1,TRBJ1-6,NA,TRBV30,CAWGQQGSYNSPLHF,TGTGCCTGGGGTCAACAGGGGTCCTATAATTCACCCCTCCACTTT
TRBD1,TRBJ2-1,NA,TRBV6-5,CASSYGQGVHNEQFF,TGTGCCAGCAGTTATGGACAGGGGGTCCACAATGAGCAGTTCTTC
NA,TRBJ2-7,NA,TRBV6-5,CASRTDSLVYEQYF,TGTGCCAGCAGAACCGACAGTCTCGTCTACGAGCAGTACTTC
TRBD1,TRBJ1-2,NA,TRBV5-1,CASSWTGGDYGYTF,TGCGCCAGCAGCTGGACAGGGGGCGACTATGGCTACACCTTC
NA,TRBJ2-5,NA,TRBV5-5,CASSPLRETQYF,TGTGCCAGCAGCCCTCTTCGGGAGACCCAGTACTTC
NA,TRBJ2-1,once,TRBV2,CASSGGGYNEQFF,TGTGCCAGCAGTGGAGGAGGGTACAATGAGCAGTTCTTC
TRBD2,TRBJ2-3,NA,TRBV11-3,CASSLRTSGRADTQYF,TGTGCCAGCAGCTTGAGGACTAGCGGGAGGGCAGATACGCAGTATTTT
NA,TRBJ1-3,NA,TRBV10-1,CASSEGPGAGGNTIYF,TGCGCCAGCAGTGAGGGGCCCGGGGCGGGGGGAAACACCATATATTTT
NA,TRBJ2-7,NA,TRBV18,CASSSTINSYEQYF,TGTGCCAGCTCATCGACCATTAACAGTTACGAGCAGTACTTC
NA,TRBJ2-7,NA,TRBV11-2,CASSLDFGRGYEQYF,TGTGCCAGCAGCTTAGATTTTGGCAGGGGTTACGAGCAGTACTTC
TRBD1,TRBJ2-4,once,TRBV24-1,CATSDLRQGLAKNIQYF,TGTGCCACCAGTGATTTGCGACAGGGCCTAGCCAAAAACATTCAGTACTTC
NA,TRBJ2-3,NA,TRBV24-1,CATSDPYSDRTQYF,TGTGCCACCAGTGACCCCTACTCCGACAGGACGCAGTATTTT
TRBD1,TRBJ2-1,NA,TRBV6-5,CASTSGTVYNEQFF,TGTGCCAGCACATCCGGGACAGTCTACAATGAGCAGTTCTTC
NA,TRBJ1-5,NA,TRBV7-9,CASSLAGGNQPQHF,TGTGCCAGCAGCTTAGCCGGGGGGAATCAGCCCCAGCATTTT
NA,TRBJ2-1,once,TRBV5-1,CASSLVGGSAYNEQFF,TGCGCCAGCAGCTTGGTCGGGGGATCGGCCTACAATGAGCAGTTCTTC
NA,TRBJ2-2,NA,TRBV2,CASSEPLTGELFF,TGTGCCAGCAGTGAACCTTTAACCGGGGAGCTGTTTTTT
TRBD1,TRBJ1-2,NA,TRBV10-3,CAISGTGEGYTF,TGTGCCATCAGTGGGACAGGGGAGGGCTACACCTTC
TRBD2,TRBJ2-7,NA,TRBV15,CATSWPAGGHYEQYF,TGTGCCACCAGCTGGCCAGCGGGAGGGCACTACGAGCAGTACTTC
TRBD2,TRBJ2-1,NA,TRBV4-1,CASSQDRASGRASDNEQFF,TGCGCCAGCAGCCAAGATCGGGCTAGCGGGAGGGCCAGCGACAATGAGCAGTTCTTC
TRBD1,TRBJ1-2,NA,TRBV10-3,CAIRPGGPYGYTF,TGTGCCATCAGACCAGGGGGGCCTTATGGCTACACCTTC
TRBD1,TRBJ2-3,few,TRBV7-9,CASSLGQPTDTQYF,TGTGCCAGCAGCCTGGGACAGCCCACAGATACGCAGTATTTT
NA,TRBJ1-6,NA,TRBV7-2,CASSPTWLYSPLHF,TGTGCCAGCAGCCCGACATGGCTGTATTCACCCCTCCACTTT
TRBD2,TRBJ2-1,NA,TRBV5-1,CASSEPGLANEQFF,TGCGCCAGCAGCGAACCGGGACTAGCAAATGAGCAGTTCTTC
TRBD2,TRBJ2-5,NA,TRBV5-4,CASRYISGGAEETQYF,TGTGCCAGCAGATACATTAGCGGGGGGGCGGAGGAGACCCAGTACTTC
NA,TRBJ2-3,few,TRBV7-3,CASSAAPRGGTDTQYF,TGTGCCAGCAGCGCCGCCCCGAGGGGAGGAACAGATACGCAGTATTTT
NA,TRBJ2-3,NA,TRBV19,CASTANVYTDTQYF,TGTGCCAGTACCGCGAACGTATACACAGATACGCAGTATTTT
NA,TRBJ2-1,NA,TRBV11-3,CASSLDWESSYNEQFF,TGTGCCAGCAGCTTAGATTGGGAGAGCTCCTACAATGAGCAGTTCTTC
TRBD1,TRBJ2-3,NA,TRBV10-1,CASNKGGDRPSTDTQYF,TGCGCCAGCAATAAAGGGGGCGACCGTCCTAGCACAGATACGCAGTATTTT
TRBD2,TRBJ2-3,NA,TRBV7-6,CASSLDQGLAGQAQYF,TGTGCCAGCAGCTTAGATCAGGGACTAGCGGGGCAAGCGCAGTATTTT
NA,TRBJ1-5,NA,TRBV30,CAWSVGFGEPQHF,TGTGCCTGGAGTGTAGGTTTCGGGGAACCCCAGCATTTT
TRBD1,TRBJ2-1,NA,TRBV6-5,CASSYSGTGPQFF,TGTGCCAGCAGTTACTCGGGGACAGGACCACAGTTCTTC
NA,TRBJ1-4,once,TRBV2,CASSEITGSFEKLFF,TGTGCCAGCAGTGAAATTACAGGGTCTTTTGAAAAACTGTTTTTT
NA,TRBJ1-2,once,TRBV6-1,CASSEGQGYGYTF,TGTGCCAGCAGTGAAGGGCAGGGGTATGGCTACACCTTC
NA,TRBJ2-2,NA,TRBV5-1,CASSLYPSGTGELFF,TGCGCCAGCAGCTTGTACCCATCGGGGACCGGGGAGCTGTTTTTT
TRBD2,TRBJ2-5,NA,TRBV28,CASIPKSGRLWETQYF,TGTGCCAGCATCCCTAAGAGCGGGAGACTGTGGGAGACCCAGTACTTC
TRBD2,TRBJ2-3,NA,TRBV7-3,CASSSGGTTDTQYF,TGTGCCAGCAGCTCCGGGGGGACCACAGATACGCAGTATTTT
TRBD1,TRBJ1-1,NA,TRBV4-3,CASSLGQGVMNTEAFF,TGCGCCAGCAGCCTAGGACAGGGGGTTATGAACACTGAAGCTTTCTTT
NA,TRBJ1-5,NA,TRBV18,CASSLTRGPNQPQHF,TGTGCCAGCTCACTGACCAGGGGACCCAATCAGCCCCAGCATTTT
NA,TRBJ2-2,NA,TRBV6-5,CASSYTAENTGELFF,TGTGCCAGCAGTTACACCGCAGAGAACACCGGGGAGCTGTTTTTT
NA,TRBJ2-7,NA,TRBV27,CASSDTGYEQYF,TGTGCCAGCAGTGACACGGGGTACGAGCAGTACTTC
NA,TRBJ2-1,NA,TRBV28,CASSRVDSYNEQFF,TGTGCCAGCAGTCGGGTTGACTCCTACAATGAGCAGTTCTTC